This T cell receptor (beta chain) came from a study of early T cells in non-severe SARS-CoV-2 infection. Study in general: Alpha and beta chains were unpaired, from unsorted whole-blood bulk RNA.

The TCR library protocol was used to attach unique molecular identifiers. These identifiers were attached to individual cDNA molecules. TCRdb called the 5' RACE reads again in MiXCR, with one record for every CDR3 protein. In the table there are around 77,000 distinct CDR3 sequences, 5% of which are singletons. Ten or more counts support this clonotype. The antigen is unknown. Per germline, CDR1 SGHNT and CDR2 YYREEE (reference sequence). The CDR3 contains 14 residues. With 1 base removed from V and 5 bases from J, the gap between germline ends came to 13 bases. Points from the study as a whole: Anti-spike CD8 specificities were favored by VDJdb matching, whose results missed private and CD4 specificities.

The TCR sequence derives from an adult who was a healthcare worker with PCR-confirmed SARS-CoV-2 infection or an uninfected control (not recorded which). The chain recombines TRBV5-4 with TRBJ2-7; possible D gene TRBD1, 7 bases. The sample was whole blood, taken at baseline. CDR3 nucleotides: TGTGCCAGCAGCTTGAACAGGGGAGGACACGAGCAGTACTTC. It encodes CASSLNRGGHEQYF.